The subject of this entry is one T cell receptor beta chain. The antigen this receptor binds is unknown. Within one base of it there is no much larger clone, and no base qualities were kept. The sample originates from a study of shared clonotypes between healthy human individuals (dated by TCRdb to the early 2020s). For the study in its entirety: The cohort comprised two women and a few men aged 18 to 49 years. For each donor, three plates each were used for CD4 naive and CD4 memory, two plates were used for CD8 naive, and one plate was used for CD8 memory. To estimate repertoire size and how much clonotypes are shared between individuals, the study performed deep sequencing of blood TCR repertoires from a few healthy adults. Libraries were prepared and TCR repertoires were sequenced by different laboratories using diverse techniques, in order to increase sequencing depth and limit assay-specific biases. Leukapheresis yielded between about 0.85 and 9 billion PBMCs per donor.

TCR CDR3 regions were amplified from genomic DNA by multiplex PCR using the deep immunoSEQ assay. Extracted genomic DNA from each cell subset was distributed evenly across all wells of several immunoSEQ 96-well plates, and each plate was treated as a replicate. For sorted subsets, approximately 200 ng of genomic DNA, equivalent to some 33,000 T cell genomes, went into each replicate PCR. Purified libraries were quantified with a Qubit 3.0 fluorometer, sized on a Bioanalyzer 2100, and re-quantified with the KAPA Library Quantification kit. A separate single-read 150-cycle Illumina NextSeq 550 flow cell was used to sequence each immunoSEQ 96-well plate. Under the source paper's analysis protocol: Because the immunoSEQ output included only junctional sequences and no quality scores, the filtering could not be the same as the filtering used for full-length reads. Sequences were annotated with PyIR, a Python wrapper for IgBLAST v1.9, and V/J genes and CDR3 were assigned using IMGT germline references. Reads with weak V/J assignments (E-value above 1e-6), missing CDR3, stop codons, out-of-frame junctions, or ambiguous translated residues were removed. V3J clonotypes were defined as sequences sharing the same inferred V gene, J gene, and CDR3 amino acid sequence. The percentage overlap between two repertoires was calculated by dividing the number of shared unique clonotypes by the size of the smaller repertoire. Repertoire richness was assessed with RTK rarefaction, the Chao1 estimator, and Recon v2.1 estimates of unobserved clonotypes. OLGA was used to compute generation probabilities for all TCRbeta clonotypes that the gDNA method yielded from a few donors. TCRdb provides this immuneACCESS table in a form limited to in-frame rearrangements. Some clones are lacking; in checked studies, under half of them reflect an unresolved V gene, and why the rest are absent is not known. The D gene and trimming were derived from the DNA, and the V and J assignments and clone size from that table. The sample records some 2,000,000 clones, roughly 94% of which are singletons. The top ten clonotypes cover 0.1% to 0.15% of the sample.

The germline V gene (reference sequence) sets CDR1 to GTSNPN and CDR2 to SVGIG. Including the terminal cysteine and phenylalanine, the CDR3 comprises 13 residues. The entry retains the CDR3 DNA only, 39 bases that are in frame from base 1. Trimming removed 3 bases from V and 1 base from J, leaving 9 bases between the germline ends. Summary of the overall study and its limitations: Larger estimated clonotype richness was generally found for naive subsets than for memory subsets. Across four donors, roughly 5% of naive CD4, approximately 3.6% of naive CD8, 2.3% of memory CD4, and approximately 0.4% of memory CD8 clonotypes were shared. The small number of donors limited the genetic and exposure-history diversity represented. Clonotypes shared by all four sorted-subset donors showed higher generation probabilities than non-shared clonotypes. Rarefaction of sorted-subset datasets indicated incomplete sequencing despite the large sequencing depth. Pairwise subsampling indicated that sequencing depth was expected to affect the degree of clonotype sharing among donors. Only blood was sampled, and tissue TCR repertoires likely differ from those in blood.

The donors were healthy, HIV-negative adults with no recently reported acute infections or vaccinations. Every donor was a Caucasian adult residing in Nashville, Tennessee, USA. CD4+ T cells were enriched by magnetic negative selection, after which naive cells were positively selected on CD45RA and the negative fraction was taken as the memory subset. Blood was obtained by leukapheresis, after which PBMCs were separated by Ficoll-Histopaque density gradient centrifugation and cryopreserved in liquid nitrogen vapor phase. Analytical flow cytometry was used to check the purity and quantity of every magnetically sorted T cell population. Genomic DNA was isolated from every sorted fraction and measured by UV absorbance on a Nanodrop 2000c.

This receptor chain uses TRBV30 and TRBJ1-1; the D gene is unclear. The sequenced sample was naive CD4+ T cells sorted from blood. Interpreted using the paper, the cell subset or site label stands for: CD45RA+ positively selected. The sequence derives from a man aged 18 to 30 in good health. This receptor has the CDR3 CAWRNSGNTEAFF. The nucleotide sequence reads as follows: TGTGCCTGGAGGAACTCAGGGAACACTGAAGCTTTCTTT.